The 14 T cell receptor beta chains presented below share a single source sample, sequenced in a study of blood T cell repertoires in COVID-19. Profiling relied on immunoSEQ multiplex PCR, and the TCRdb table lists in-frame clones only, not all of them. Of some 250,000 clones listed, 65% to 85% are singletons. The material sequenced was peripheral blood. These receptors were obtained from a man aged 80 or over with acute or convalescent COVID-19.

This clone was seen only a few times. The chain uses TRBV6-5 and TRBJ2-2, with TRBD1 matching 11 bases. This CDR3 contains 13 residues. Unmatched junction bases numbered 2, after V lost 8 bases and J lost 6 bases. The germline CDR1 and CDR2 sequences are MNHEY and SVGAGI. Here the CDR3 reads CASQGQGAGELFF. The CDR3 DNA reads as TGTGCCAGCCAGGGACAGGGGGCCGGGGAGCTGTTTTTT.

The DNA for the CDR3 is TGTGCCAGCAGACGCGGCACAGGGAGGAACACCGGGGAGCTGTTTTTT. Its protein is CASRRGTGRNTGELFF. The chain joins TRBV5-6 to TRBJ2-2; maybe TRBD1 (6 bases). V gave up 5 bases and J gave up 1 base, with 15 bases separating them. The CDR3 runs 16 residues. Germline lookup yields CDR1 SGHDT and CDR2 YYEEEE.

V usage is TRBV19 and J usage is TRBJ2-5; possibly TRBD2 for D (5 bases). The germline CDR1 and CDR2 sequences are LNHDA and SQIVND (reference sequence). Trimming pared 6 bases from V and 5 bases from J, leaving 16 bases between. This CDR3 is built from 14 residues. The CDR3 here is CASSPTARRETQYF. CDR3 nucleotides: TGTGCCAGTAGCCCGACGGCCAGGAGGGAGACCCAGTACTTC.

On this clone: This may be a read error, as it is one base from a much larger clone. The chain is built from TRBV6-5 and TRBJ2-7; D unresolved. V lost 5 bases and J lost 0, with 5 bases in between. CDR1 and CDR2 from the germline V gene are MNHEY and SVGAGI. CDR3 length equals 12 residues. DNA of the CDR3: TGTGCCAGCAGTCTGAGCTCCTACGAGCAGTACTTC. Its translation: CASSLSSYEQYF.

The chain carries TRBV23-1 and TRBJ2-7, with 7 bases aligning to TRBD1. TRBV23-1 is an ORF, and what it does is uncertain. The CDR3 consists of 15 residues. Trimming at V came to 2 bases and at J to 9 bases, leaving 13 bases not matched to a gene. The chain's CDR3 is CASSQPGQSLSGQYF. CDR3 coding DNA: TGCGCCAGCAGTCAACCGGGACAGAGTCTTTCGGGGCAGTACTTC.

The J gene is TRBJ2-6, the V gene TRBV29-1, with D perhaps matching TRBD1 (5 bases). Deletions cut 3 bases from V and 3 bases from J, with 9 bases between. Germline CDR1 is SQVTM and CDR2 is ANQGSEA. This CDR3 region has 14 residues. CDR3 amino acids: CSVDQGNGANVLTF. CDR3 in DNA: TGCAGCGTTGATCAGGGTAATGGGGCCAACGTCCTGACTTTC.

V is TRBV19 and J is TRBJ2-5; the match to TRBD2 covers 13 bases. The CDR3 spans 16 residues. Germline V CDR1 and CDR2: LNHDA, SQIVND (reference sequence). V dropped 4 bases and J dropped 1; count of bases not matched to a gene: 3. Here the CDR3 reads CASSRTSGGLQETQYF. In nucleotides, the CDR3 is TGTGCCAGTAGTAGGACTAGCGGGGGTCTCCAAGAGACCCAGTACTTC. Full variable domain (outside the CDR3, taken from reference TRBV19 and TRBJ2-5): DGGITQSPKYLFRKEGQNVTLSCEQNLNHDAMYWYRQDPGQGLRLIYYSQIVNDFQKGDIAEGYSVSREKKESFPLTVTSAQKNPTAFYLCASSRTSGGLQETQYFGPGTRLLVL.

V gene TRBV6-1 combines with J gene TRBJ2-7; D is possibly TRBD1 (5 bases). Trimming took 3 bases from V and 0 from J, leaving 6 bases between them. Germline lookup yields CDR1 MNHNS and CDR2 SASEGT. This CDR3 comprises 13 residues. The CDR3 protein is CASSDQGSYEQYF. In nucleotides, the CDR3 is TGTGCCAGCAGTGATCAGGGCTCCTACGAGCAGTACTTC.

This chain links TRBV5-1 with TRBJ2-1; 8 nucleotides agree with TRBD2. V was clipped by 0 bases and J by 1 base; unmatched bases: 9. CDR1 is SGHRS and CDR2 is YFSETQ in the germline V gene. CDR3 length: 18 amino acids. CDR3 amino acids: CASSLDGWRGVSYNEQFF. In DNA form, the CDR3 reads TGCGCCAGCAGCTTGGATGGCTGGCGGGGGGTATCCTACAATGAGCAGTTCTTC.

There are a few counts of this clone. The chain is built from TRBV23-1 and TRBJ2-7, with D tentatively TRBD1 (8 bases). TRBV23-1 is filed as an ORF, its function uncertain. The V end lost 7 bases, the J end lost 4 bases, and 14 bases lay between the germline ends. CDR3 size: 13 residues. The CDR3 DNA follows: TGCGCCAGCAAACAGGGGGGGGCATACGAGCAGTACTTC. Its translation is CASKQGGAYEQYF.

The rearrangement links TRBV7-3 to TRBJ2-3, with D perhaps matching TRBD2 (5 bases). CDR1 SGHTA and CDR2 FQGTGA come from the germline V gene. Between the trimmed V and J ends, which lost 5 bases and 3 bases, there was a span of 15 bases. The CDR3 is 15 amino acids. The CDR3 DNA is TGTGCCAGCAGCGACTCCCCGGAGGTGACAGATACGCAGTATTTT. It yields the protein CASSDSPEVTDTQYF. The full variable domain, its missing parts supplied by reference TRBV7-3 and TRBJ2-3, is GAGVSQTPSNKVTEKGKYVELRCDPISGHTALYWYRQSLGQGPEFLIYFQGTGAADDSGLPNDRFFAVRPEGSVSTLKIQRTERGDSAVYLCASSDSPEVTDTQYFGPGTRLTVL.

This clone was seen a handful of times. The genes are TRBV10-1 and TRBJ2-3; 8 bases map to TRBD2. Germline-derived CDR1 and CDR2 are WNHNN and SYGVQD (reference sequence). With V trimmed by 2 bases and J by 14 bases, 6 bases remained unmatched. The CDR3 consists of 12 residues. The CDR3 here is CASSEGLAGLYF. CDR3 nucleotide sequence: TGCGCCAGCAGTGAGGGGCTAGCGGGTTTGTATTTT.

This chain uses TRBV11-3 with TRBJ2-1; TRBD1 aligns across 12 bases. Germline CDR1 is SGHNT and CDR2 is YENEEA. The CDR3 runs 16 residues. Germline trimming cut 5 bases from V and 7 bases from J; bases unmatched to any gene: 9. CDR3 residues: CASSKTGTGGLNEQFF. The CDR3 coding sequence is TGTGCCAGCAGCAAAACCGGGACAGGGGGCTTGAATGAGCAGTTCTTC. Combining the CDR3 with reference TRBV11-3 and TRBJ2-1 gives the whole variable domain EAGVVQSPRYKIIEKKQPVAFWCNPISGHNTLYWYLQNLGQGPELLIRYENEEAVDDSQLPKDRFSAERLKGVDSTLKIQPAELGDSAVYLCASSKTGTGGLNEQFFGPGTRLTVL.

This chain joins TRBV4-2 and TRBJ2-1; TRBD2 is a possible D gene (6 bases). Germline V lookup: CDR1 LGHNA, CDR2 YNFKEQ. This CDR3 has 17 residues. The V and J ends lost 0 bases and 6 bases respectively, with 18 bases between them. This chain's CDR3 is CASSQERRDSGRNEQFF. DNA for the CDR3: TGTGCCAGCAGCCAAGAGAGGAGGGACTCGGGTCGCAATGAGCAGTTCTTC.